A single sample gave rise to the 31 T cell receptor beta chains below, sequenced in a study of T cells in Graves' hyperthyroidism and ophthalmopathy (dated by TCRdb to the late 2010s). Library preparation used multiplex PCR. The run used an Illumina HiSeq 2000. TCR beta CDR3 regions were amplified from RNA transcripts. The TCR CDR3 was subjected to a first round of RT-PCR using the HTBI primer set and the Qiagen OneStep RT-PCR kit. TCRdb applied fastp at Q25 and MiXCR to the public reads, then kept only in-frame beta chains. Rows are unified per CDR3 protein, each entry keeping the most common DNA and genes. The sample profile shows over 250,000 distinct CDR3 sequences; about 17% of them were found once. The biggest ten clones account for 55% to 60% of the sample. The sequenced sample was blood. These receptors came from a woman aged 60-75 years with Graves' ophthalmopathy.

This clonotype showed up many times. The chain links TRBV20-1 to TRBJ2-3; D gene unclear. The CDR3 is 11 residues long. V was cut by 2 bases and J by 6 bases, with 6 bases left in between. CDR1 is DFQATT and CDR2 is SNEGSKA in the germline V gene (reference sequence). In nucleotides, the CDR3 is TGCAGTGCTAGAACGAGCGATACGCAGTATTTT. Translated: CSARTSDTQYF.

This clonotype was detected many times. The chain joins TRBV10-3 to TRBJ1-2, with TRBD1 identical over 7 bases. J was trimmed by 7 bases and V by 2 bases; bases with no gene match: 10. This CDR3 region has 15 residues. Germline V gives CDR1 ENHRY, CDR2 SYGVKD. As DNA, the CDR3 is TGTGCCATCAGTGAGCAGGGGGGGATTCCGGGTGGCTACACCTTC. Its protein product is CAISEQGGIPGGYTF.

A word on this clonotype: A read error may be the cause here, since a much bigger clone is one base away. The rearrangement uses TRBV3-1 and TRBJ1-4; the D gene is possibly TRBD1 (6 bases). V was shortened by 4 bases and J by 3 bases, with 12 bases between the two germline ends. Germline V gene sequence: CDR1 LGHDT, CDR2 YNNKEL (reference sequence). This CDR3 is built from 15 residues. CDR3 DNA: TGTGCCAGCAGCCCTTTGGGGGCGGCTAATGAAAAACTGTTTTTT. Protein sequence: CASSPLGAANEKLFF.

In this sample, this clonotype turned up many times. The chain carries TRBV12-3 or TRBV12-4 and TRBJ1-5, with D hard to call. V was pared by 0 bases and J by 2 bases, with 11 bases between. The CDR3 is 16 amino acids. CDR3 nucleotide sequence: TGTGCCAGCAGTTTAGCGCGCGGGAGCGGCAATCAGCCCCAGCATTTT. This sequence encodes CASSLARGSGNQPQHF.

This clonotype was detected many times. This sequence joins TRBV2 and TRBJ1-4; D might be TRBD1 (6 bases). Per germline, CDR1 SNHLY and CDR2 FYNNEI. The CDR3 contains 14 residues. V was cut by 4 bases and J by 8 bases, with 14 bases left in between. The CDR3 loop is CASSGLWTEEKLFF. For the CDR3, the DNA is TGTGCCAGCAGTGGTTTATGGACAGAAGAAAAACTGTTTTTT. The variable domain in full, with the rest retrieved from reference TRBV2 and TRBJ1-4, is EPEVTQTPSHQVTQMGQEVILRCVPISNHLYFYWYRQILGQKVEFLVSFYNNEISEKSEIFDDQFSVERPDGSNFTLKIRSTKLEDSAMYFCASSGLWTEEKLFFGSGTQLSVL.

This clonotype has ten or more counts. J is TRBJ2-5 and V is TRBV11-2; TRBD1 agrees at 8 bases. Germline assignment: CDR1 SGHAT and CDR2 FQNNGV. V lost 3 bases, J lost 1 base, and 7 bases stayed unmatched. CDR3 length: 16 amino acids. The DNA for the CDR3 is TGTGCCAGCAGCTTCGGACAGGGAAGGATCCAAGAGACCCAGTACTTC. Amino acid sequence: CASSFGQGRIQETQYF.

This clonotype was observed at least ten times. The chain combines TRBV30 with TRBJ1-2; D is unresolved. Trimming cost V 2 bases and J 8 bases, with 21 bases left between them. CDR1 and CDR2 (germline): GTSNPN, SVGIG (reference sequence). The CDR3 loop spans 15 amino acids. For the CDR3, the DNA is TGTGCCTGGAGTAAAGTTGGAACTTCATCCCAGGGCTACACCTTC. Translating it yields CAWSKVGTSSQGYTF.

This clonotype appeared a few times. This chain connects TRBV6-6 to TRBJ2-2; no firm D call. The CDR3 consists of 14 residues. The V and J ends lost 2 bases and 6 bases respectively, with 10 bases between them. From germline, CDR1 is MNHNY and CDR2 SVGAGI (reference sequence). CDR3 amino acids: CASSYRDMAGELFF. CDR3 DNA sequence: TGTGCCAGCAGTTACCGTGATATGGCCGGGGAGCTGTTTTTT.

This clonotype was recorded at least ten times. This chain uses TRBV28 with TRBJ1-2; no clear D. CDR1 is MDHEN and CDR2 is SYDVKM in the germline V gene. V lost 6 bases and J 3 bases, leaving 17 bases between the germline ends. This CDR3 spans 15 amino acids. Written as DNA, the CDR3 is TGTGCCAGCAGAACCGGGCCTGGGGTTTACTATGGCTACACCTTC. It is translated as CASRTGPGVYYGYTF.

This clonotype was seen ten or more times. The chain recombines TRBV7-8 with TRBJ2-6; 8 positions match TRBD2. The ends lost 4 bases at V and 3 bases at J; junction bases unmatched: 5. The germline V gene encodes CDR1 SGHVS and CDR2 FQNEAQ. This CDR3 comprises 16 residues. CDR3 nucleotide sequence: TGTGCCAGCAGCTCCGGAAGCGGGGGTGGGGCCAACGTCCTGACTTTC. Its protein product is CASSSGSGGGANVLTF.

This chain joins TRBV5-6 and TRBJ2-3; D is ambiguous. CDR1 is SGHDT and CDR2 is YYEEEE in the germline V gene. The CDR3 totals 15 residues. Trimming took 4 bases from V and 0 from J, leaving 12 bases between them. CDR3 loop: CASSPLRSSTDTQYF. Written as DNA, the CDR3 is TGTGCCAGCAGCCCTTTACGGTCTAGCACAGATACGCAGTATTTT.

At least ten counts were recorded for this clonotype. The chain uses TRBV6-6 and TRBJ2-5, with a tentative D call TRBD2 (6 bases). The germline gives CDR1 MNHNY, CDR2 SVGAGI (reference sequence). This CDR3 is 14 amino acids long. Trimming cost V 2 bases and J 5 bases, with 12 bases left between them. The CDR3 DNA follows: TGTGCCAGCAGTTACGGCGGGGCGAGGGAGACCCAGTACTTC. Translation gives CASSYGGARETQYF.

The CDR3 reads CASSDRERAEQYF. In DNA, the CDR3 is TGTGCCAGCAGTGATAGAGAGCGGGCCGAGCAGTACTTC. The rearrangement links TRBV7-2 to TRBJ2-7, with D perhaps TRBD2 (6 bases). Deletions cut 6 bases from V and 6 bases from J, with 15 bases between. Looked up from germline, CDR1 is SGHTA and CDR2 is FQGNSA. The CDR3 is 13 residues long.

The CDR3 DNA follows: TGCGCCAGCAGCTTGGTTGGGACACTGCATGGCTACACCTTC. This encodes CASSLVGTLHGYTF. This chain connects TRBV5-1 to TRBJ1-2; perhaps TRBD1 as D (6 bases). V was clipped by 0 bases and J by 6 bases, with 12 bases between them. This CDR3 is built from 14 residues. Germline CDR1 and CDR2: SGHRS and YFSETQ.

This clonotype was observed a few times. The chain recombines TRBV20-1 with TRBJ1-5; 8 positions agree with TRBD1. In germline, CDR1 is DFQATT, CDR2 SNEGSKA (reference sequence). The CDR3 is 16 amino acids. J lost 2 bases, V lost 2 bases, and 8 bases had no gene match. CDR3 amino acids: CSARSYQGAGNQPQHF. DNA for the CDR3: TGCAGTGCTAGATCCTACCAGGGGGCCGGCAATCAGCCCCAGCATTTT.

This clonotype appeared many times. The junction does not match germline at one end; this may be a read error. CDR3 in DNA: TGTGCCAGCGGCCAGACCGTAGACACTGAAGCTTTCTTT. It codes for CASGQTVDTEAFF. The V gene is TRBV3-1, the J gene TRBJ1-1; D not certain. The CDR3 covers 13 residues. The V gene's germline CDR1 is LGHDT and CDR2 YNNKEL (reference sequence).

The gene calls are TRBV27 and TRBJ2-1, with TRBD1 identical over 7 bases. The CDR3 totals 14 residues. Germline V lookup: CDR1 MNHEY, CDR2 SMNVEV (reference sequence). V shed 4 bases, J shed 7 bases, and the junction held 7 bases outside the gene matches. The CDR3 nucleotides are TGTGCCAGCAGTTCATGGGACAGTTTGAATGAGCAGTTCTTC. This gives the protein CASSSWDSLNEQFF.

This clonotype was counted ten times or more. The chain joins TRBV20-1 to TRBJ2-1; D is unresolved. Trimming removed 0 bases from V and 6 bases from J, with 12 bases in between. The CDR3 consists of 14 residues. CDR1 is DFQATT and CDR2 is SNEGSKA in the germline V gene (reference sequence). In nucleotides, the CDR3 is TGCAGTGCTAGAGATGTAAGTCTTGCCAATGAGCAGTTCTTC. Translation gives CSARDVSLANEQFF.

Ten or more counts support this clonotype. This chain connects TRBV4-3 to TRBJ1-1; D not certain. The germline gives CDR1 LGHNA, CDR2 YSLEER. V shed 7 bases and J shed 4 bases, with 13 bases lying between them. CDR3 length: 13 residues. CDR3 nucleotide sequence: TGCGCCAGCACCTATTTACTCGGCACTGAAGCTTTCTTT. Translated, it gives CASTYLLGTEAFF.

This chain connects TRBV20-1 to TRBJ2-3, with 10 positions matching TRBD2. V shed 1 base, J shed 4 bases, and the junction held 2 bases outside the gene matches. In germline, CDR1 is DFQATT, CDR2 SNEGSKA (reference sequence). This CDR3 comprises 14 residues. The CDR3 DNA follows: TGCAGTGCTAGAGTTAGCGGGAGGTCAGATACGCAGTATTTT. This sequence encodes CSARVSGRSDTQYF.

At least ten counts were recorded for this clonotype. This sequence joins TRBV7-9 and TRBJ2-7; D might be TRBD2 (6 bases). The CDR3 totals 21 residues. V gave up 5 bases and J gave up 0 bases, with 32 bases separating them. CDR1 and CDR2 (germline): SEHNR, FQNEAQ (reference sequence). The CDR3 bases are TGTGCCAGCAGCCCAAGTTTCTACTCCGAGCGTGGCTCGGGAGCCTCCTACGAGCAGTACTTC. It yields the protein CASSPSFYSERGSGASYEQYF. The variable domain in full, with the rest retrieved from reference TRBV7-9 and TRBJ2-7, is DTGVSQNPRHKITKRGQNVTFRCDPISEHNRLYWYRQTLGQGPEFLTYFQNEAQLEKSRLLSDRFSAERPKGSFSTLEIQRTEQGDSAMYLCASSPSFYSERGSGASYEQYFGPGTRLTVT.

This chain links TRBV4-3 with TRBJ2-1; D not certain. V was pared by 0 bases and J by 5 bases, with 11 bases between. CDR3 size: 15 residues. Per the germline V gene, CDR1 is LGHNA and CDR2 is YSLEER. CDR3 nucleotide sequence: TGCGCCAGCAGCCAAGATCCAACAAGTAACAATGAGCAGTTCTTC. It yields the protein CASSQDPTSNNEQFF.

This clonotype was observed a few times. This chain links TRBV5-6 with TRBJ2-6; D may be TRBD1 or TRBD2 (5 bases each). This CDR3 is built from 19 residues. The V gene lost 4 bases and the J gene lost 0 bases, with 20 bases spanning the gap. The germline V gene has CDR1 SGHDT and CDR2 YYEEEE. The CDR3 region has the DNA TGTGCCAGCAGCAGAGGGGAAGGGGTAGCCCTCTCTGGGGCCAACGTCCTGACTTTC. This translates into CASSRGEGVALSGANVLTF. Filled out from reference TRBV5-6 and TRBJ2-6, the complete variable domain reads DAGVTQSPTHLIKTRGQQVTLRCSPKSGHDTVSWYQQALGQGPQFIFQYYEEEERQRGNFPDRFSGHQFPNYSSELNVNALLLGDSALYLCASSRGEGVALSGANVLTFGAGSRLTVL.

The chain recombines TRBV11-2 with TRBJ1-5; D is perhaps TRBD1 (6 bases). The germline V and J ends were trimmed by 1 base and 7 bases, with 11 bases remaining between them. CDR1 SGHAT and CDR2 FQNNGV come from the germline V gene. The CDR3 totals 14 residues. In DNA form, the CDR3 reads TGTGCCAGCAGCTTAGCACAGGGAACCCAGCCCCAGCATTTT. Its translation: CASSLAQGTQPQHF.

This clonotype was seen repeatedly, ten times or more. The V and J genes are TRBV7-2 and TRBJ1-5; unclear D gene. Germline lookup yields CDR1 SGHTA and CDR2 FQGNSA. There are 14 residues in the CDR3. The V end lost 5 bases, the J end lost 4 bases, and 12 bases lay between the germline ends. CDR3 bases: TGTGCCAGCAGCCGTCAAAATTCGAATCAGCCCCAGCATTTT. It yields the protein CASSRQNSNQPQHF.

This clonotype was observed many times. V is TRBV30 and J is TRBJ1-1; 8 bases match TRBD1. With 1 base clipped from V and 7 bases from J, the junction kept 11 bases outside the gene matches. The CDR3 covers 15 residues. Per the germline V gene, CDR1 is GTSNPN and CDR2 is SVGIG (reference sequence). The CDR3 DNA is TGTGCCTGGAGTGAGGGGGTCAGGGGGCGCGATGAAGCTTTCTTT. Translating it yields CAWSEGVRGRDEAFF.

The sample holds many counts of this clonotype. The rearrangement links TRBV6-1 to TRBJ2-7, with 7 bases fitting TRBD1. CDR3 size: 16 residues. Trimming at V came to 6 bases and at J to 6 bases, leaving 17 bases not matched to a gene. Germline CDR1 and CDR2: MNHNS and SASEGT. For the CDR3, the DNA is TGTGCCAGCAGCCGCTCGGCAGACAGGGAAGGACTCGAGCAGTACTTC. It translates to CASSRSADREGLEQYF.

This clonotype has only a few counts. This chain connects TRBV6-1 to TRBJ1-5; D is possibly TRBD1 (5 bases). V was trimmed by 6 bases and J by 3 bases, leaving 12 bases between them. There are 14 residues in the CDR3. The germline V gene has CDR1 MNHNS and CDR2 SASEGT. In DNA form, the CDR3 reads TGTGCCAGCAGCCTCCGGGACTACAATCAGCCCCAGCATTTT. Protein sequence: CASSLRDYNQPQHF.

Of note for this clonotype: It may be a read error: a sequence one base away is much more abundant. This chain connects TRBV20-1 to TRBJ1-1, with 7 bases lining up with TRBD1. Germline CDR1 and CDR2: DFQATT and SNEGSKA (reference sequence). V lost 4 bases, J lost 4 bases, and 6 bases stayed unmatched. The CDR3 is made up of 13 amino acids. The CDR3 nucleotides read TGCAGTGCTAAGACAGGGATTGGCACTGAAGCTTTCTTT. This sequence encodes CSAKTGIGTEAFF.

As regards this clonotype: The conserved closing phenylalanine or tryptophan is absent in this CDR3, likely reflecting a read error. The chain joins TRBV6-1 to TRBJ2-2; D unclear. Germline CDR1 reads MNHNS; CDR2 reads SASEGT. V was shortened by 5 bases and J by 1 base, with 8 bases between the two germline ends. This CDR3 region has 14 residues. CDR3 coding DNA: TGTGCCAGCAGTCCTCCCGGGAACACCGGGGAGCTGTTTCTT. It yields the protein CASSPPGNTGELFL.

This clonotype was recorded many times. The chain is built from TRBV28 and TRBJ2-5; 11 nucleotides line up with TRBD2. With V trimmed by 2 bases and J by 4 bases, 6 bases remained unmatched. This CDR3 has 16 amino acids. CDR1 MDHEN and CDR2 SYDVKM come from the germline V gene. The CDR3 is CASSLRLAGGAETQYF. The DNA of the CDR3 is TGTGCCAGCAGTTTACGGCTAGCGGGAGGTGCAGAGACCCAGTACTTC.